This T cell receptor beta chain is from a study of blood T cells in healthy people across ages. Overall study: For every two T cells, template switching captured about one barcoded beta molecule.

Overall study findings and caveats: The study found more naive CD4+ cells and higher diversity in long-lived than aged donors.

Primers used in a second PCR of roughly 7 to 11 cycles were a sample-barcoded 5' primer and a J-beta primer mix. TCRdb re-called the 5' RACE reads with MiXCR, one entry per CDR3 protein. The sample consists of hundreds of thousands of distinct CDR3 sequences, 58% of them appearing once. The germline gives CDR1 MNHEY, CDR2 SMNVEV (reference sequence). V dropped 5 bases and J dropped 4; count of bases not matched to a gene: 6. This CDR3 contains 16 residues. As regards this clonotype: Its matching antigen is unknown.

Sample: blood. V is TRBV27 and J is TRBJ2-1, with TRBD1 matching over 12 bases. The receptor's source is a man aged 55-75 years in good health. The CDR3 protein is CASSIGDRGLYNEQFF. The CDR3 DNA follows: TGTGCCAGCAGTATCGGGGACAGGGGGCTTTACAATGAGCAGTTCTTC.